The clone carrying this T cell receptor (beta chain) was detected a few times. The target antigen is unknown. The CDR3 consists of 15 residues. Germline loops: CDR1 SGHRS, CDR2 YFSETQ. Trimming cost V 2 bases and J 0 bases, with 6 bases left between them. Amplified TCR beta CDR3 regions came from RNA transcripts. Carried out on the TCR CDR3, a first-round RT-PCR used the HTBI primer set. TCRdb processed the multiplex PCR reads anew with MiXCR; each CDR3 protein has one entry. Here the sample spans 650,000 to 800,000 distinct CDR3 sequences, over 40% being singletons. The entry originates in a study of T cells in Graves' hyperthyroidism and ophthalmopathy. Broader study findings: In the blood, most expanded thyroid clonotypes above 0.001 appeared as well. The model predicted ophthalmopathy a median roughly 6.5 months before onset. A model of 13 V-J pairs discriminated ophthalmopathy from stable hyperthyroidism.

V is TRBV5-1 and J is TRBJ2-6; D is ambiguous. The clonotype comes from an adult man with Graves' disease, either hyperthyroidism or ophthalmopathy (not recorded which). The sample was peripheral blood or thyroid tissue (not recorded which). Written as DNA, the CDR3 is TGCGCCAGCAGCTTCATAAGCTCTGGGGCCAACGTCCTGACTTTC. This translates into CASSFISSGANVLTF.